This T cell receptor (beta chain) was recorded in a study of cytomegalovirus exposure and HLA in healthy donors. Germline V lookup: CDR1 LNHDA, CDR2 SQIVND (reference sequence). This CDR3 comprises 14 residues. The V gene end was trimmed by 5 bases and the J gene end by 3 bases; junction bases not matched to a gene: 7. Vbeta (60) and Jbeta (13) primers were used in the PCR. Using immunoSEQ multiplex PCR, the repertoire was profiled, and TCRdb retains in-frame clones only, with some absent. There are roughly 120,000 clones in the sample; about four fifths occur only once, and about 13% lies in the top ten.

The source of this sequence is an older woman in good health and CMV-seropositive. The V and J genes are TRBV19 and TRBJ2-7, with TRBD1 identical over 7 bases. Sequenced sample: PBMCs. As DNA, the CDR3 is TGTGCCAGTAGTCTCCAGGGGGATTACTACGAGCAGTACTTC. As protein: CASSLQGDYYEQYF.